Below are 10 T cell receptor beta chains sequenced from a single sample in a study of blood T cell repertoires in COVID-19. Sequenced by immunoSEQ multiplex PCR; TCRdb stores in-frame clones only, minus some. This table holds hundreds of thousands of clones, roughly 90% found once. Source material: PBMCs or T cells enriched from blood (not recorded which). The receptors stem from a man in his 60s who had recovered from COVID-19.

The chain combines TRBV3-1 (or the pseudogene TRBV3-2) with TRBJ1-6; D ambiguous. Trimming removed 5 bases from V and 9 bases from J, with 14 bases in between. Germline V CDR1 and CDR2: LGHDT, YNNKEL (reference sequence). The CDR3 extends over 14 amino acids. CDR3 protein: CASSTTVESSPLHF. CDR3 DNA sequence: TGTGCCAGCAGCACCACCGTGGAGTCTTCACCCCTCCACTTT.

Comments on this clone: Additional DNA sequences in this sample encode the identical CDR3. The chain uses TRBV29-1 and TRBJ1-5; D possibly corresponds to TRBD1 (6 bases). Germline CDR1 reads SQVTM; CDR2 reads ANQGSEA. V was cut by 5 bases and J by 0 bases, with 11 bases left in between. The CDR3 extends over 14 amino acids. The CDR3 loop reads CSVLTGYSNQPQHF. In DNA, the CDR3 is TGCAGCGTTCTGACAGGTTATAGCAATCAGCCCCAGCATTTT.

This clone is a singleton in its sample. The chain employs TRBV12-3 or TRBV12-4 and TRBJ2-1; no firm D call. CDR3 length: 12 residues. V was clipped by 4 bases and J by 16 bases, with 17 bases between them. CDR3 amino acids: CASSSTVPASFF. The CDR3, as DNA: TGTGCCAGCAGTTCAACGGTACCTGCGTCATTCTTC.

The chain couples TRBV29-1 to TRBJ1-1, with a tentative D call TRBD1 (6 bases). Germline CDR1 reads SQVTM; CDR2 reads ANQGSEA. The CDR3 length is 16 residues. Trimming stripped 1 base from V and 6 bases from J, with 21 bases between. The DNA of the CDR3 is TGCAGCGTTGAAGGAGGAGACAGGTCCTGGGGACCTGAAGCTTTCTTT. Translating gives CSVEGGDRSWGPEAFF. Full variable domain (missing parts from reference TRBV29-1 and TRBJ1-1): SAVISQKPSRDICQRGTSLTIQCQVDSQVTMMFWYRQQPGQSLTLIATANQGSEATYESGFVIDKFPISRPNLTFSTLTVSNMSPEDSSIYLCSVEGGDRSWGPEAFFGQGTRLTVV.

The chain couples TRBV5-4 to TRBJ2-7; TRBD1 matches 8 bases. Trimming cost V 3 bases and J 5 bases; bases outside gene matches: 7. CDR1 and CDR2 from the germline V gene are SGHNT and YYREEE (reference sequence). The CDR3 extends over 14 amino acids. The CDR3 protein is CASSSRDRGHEQYF. The DNA of the CDR3 is TGTGCCAGCAGCTCACGAGACAGGGGTCACGAGCAGTACTTC.

This chain joins TRBV29-1 and TRBJ2-3; TRBD2 matches at 7 bases. The CDR3 has 17 amino acids. V shed 3 bases, J shed 1 base, and the junction held 13 bases outside the gene matches. Germline CDR1 and CDR2: SQVTM and ANQGSEA. Here the CDR3 reads CSVDRSEAGRGTDTQYF. The CDR3 nucleotides are TGCAGCGTTGATCGATCCGAAGCGGGACGGGGCACAGATACGCAGTATTTT.

The gene calls are TRBV4-3 and TRBJ2-1; TRBD1 is a possible D gene (7 bases). The CDR3 runs 14 residues. The V and J ends lost 0 bases and 6 bases respectively, with 9 bases between them. Germline CDR1 LGHNA, CDR2 YSLEER. CDR3 sequence (DNA): TGCGCCAGCAGCCAAGATCAGGGGGGCAATGAGCAGTTCTTC. The encoded protein is CASSQDQGGNEQFF.

The chain joins TRBV4-1 to TRBJ2-7; 11 positions match TRBD2. Trimming cost V 5 bases and J 2 bases; bases outside gene matches: 5. There are 15 residues in the CDR3. CDR1 is MGHRA, CDR2 YSYEKL, per germline. This CDR3 reads CASSAGTSGTYEQYF. CDR3 in DNA: TGCGCCAGCAGCGCGGGGACTAGCGGAACCTACGAGCAGTACTTC.

The gene calls are TRBV28 and TRBJ1-2; 11 bases agree with TRBD1. CDR3 length: 14 amino acids. The germline V gene encodes CDR1 MDHEN and CDR2 SYDVKM. With V trimmed by 5 bases and J by 7 bases, 6 bases remained unmatched. CDR3 sequence reads: CASSGIGQGAGYTF. CDR3 in DNA: TGTGCCAGCAGTGGCATCGGACAGGGGGCTGGCTACACCTTC.

The chain uses TRBV9 and TRBJ2-5; 13 bases match TRBD2. Germline CDR1 reads SGDLS; CDR2 reads YYNGEE. The CDR3 has 16 amino acids. Trimming removed 1 base from V and 4 bases from J; junction bases left unmatched: 4. CDR3 bases: TGTGCCAGCAGCGTAACTAGCGGGAGGGCCTTAGAGACCCAGTACTTC. As protein: CASSVTSGRALETQYF. The full variable domain, with the rest looked up from reference TRBV9 and TRBJ2-5, is DSGVTQTPKHLITATGQRVTLRCSPRSGDLSVYWYQQSLDQGLQFLIQYYNGEERAKGNILERFSAQQFPDLHSELNLSSLELGDSALYFCASSVTSGRALETQYFGPGTRLLVL.